This T cell receptor beta chain appears in the sequencing data of a study of neoadjuvant anti-PD-1 for oral cavity cancer. Study-level background: Patients without progression got a fourth dose around day 43.

Sequenced by immunoSEQ multiplex PCR; TCRdb stores in-frame clones only, minus some. Among some 66,000 clones listed, 83% were seen once. These oral cavity squamous cell carcinomas were HPV-negative and locally advanced. Germline CDR1 reads MGHRA; CDR2 reads YSYEKL. Trimming at V came to 4 bases and at J to 4 bases, leaving 11 bases not matched to a gene. CDR3 length equals 16 residues. This sequence was found in a person aged 35-79 years with oral cavity squamous cell carcinoma. The sample here was PBMCs, taken before nivolumab (anti-PD-1) treatment. The genes are TRBV4-1 and TRBJ1-2; the match to TRBD1 covers 8 bases. In DNA, the CDR3 is TGCGCCAGCAGCCGGACAGGGTCGTCCATATCCTATGGCTACACCTTC. It yields the protein CASSRTGSSISYGYTF.